The following is a TCR beta chain sequence with its context. What it binds is unknown. The germline CDR1 and CDR2 sequences are MNHEY and SMNVEV (reference sequence). This CDR3 has 15 residues. Trimming removed 3 bases from V and 0 bases from J; junction bases left unmatched: 2. These data originate in a study of cytomegalovirus exposure and HLA in healthy donors. Study-level points and caveats: Apparent HLA restriction characterized most CMV-associated TCR beta chains in a later analysis. Three of the chains that were CMV-associated were confirmed in vitro to be specific for CMV antigens.

This PCR relied on a set of 60 Vbeta primers and 13 Jbeta primers. Measured with immunoSEQ multiplex PCR; TCRdb has only the in-frame clones, and not every one. The sample records around 190,000 clones, around 83% being singletons. Sequencing used PBMCs. This receptor was obtained from a man aged 40-49 years in good health and CMV-seropositive. The chain couples TRBV27 to TRBJ2-1; 7 bases are shared with TRBD2. DNA of the CDR3: TGTGCCAGCAGTTTTGGCGGGAGCTCCTACAATGAGCAGTTCTTC. Its translation is CASSFGGSSYNEQFF.